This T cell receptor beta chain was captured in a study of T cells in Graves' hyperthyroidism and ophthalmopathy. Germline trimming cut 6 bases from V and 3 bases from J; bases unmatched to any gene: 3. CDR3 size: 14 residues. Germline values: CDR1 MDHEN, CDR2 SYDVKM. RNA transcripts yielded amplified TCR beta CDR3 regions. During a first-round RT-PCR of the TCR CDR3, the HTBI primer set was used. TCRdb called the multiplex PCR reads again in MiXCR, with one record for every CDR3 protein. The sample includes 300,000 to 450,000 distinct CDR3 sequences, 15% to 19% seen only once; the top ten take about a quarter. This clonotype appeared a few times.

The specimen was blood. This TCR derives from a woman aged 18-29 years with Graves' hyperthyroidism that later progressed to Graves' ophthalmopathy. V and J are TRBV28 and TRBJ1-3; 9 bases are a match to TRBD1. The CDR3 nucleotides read TGTGCCAGCAGGGGACAGGGAGGTGGAAACACCATATATTTT. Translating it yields CASRGQGGGNTIYF.